Below, one T cell receptor beta chain is given with its context. The antigen it binds to is not known. Library preparation employed the immunoSEQ multiplex PCR assay. For the multiplex PCR, a mixture combining 60 forward primers for TCR Vbeta segments and 13 reverse primers for TCR Jbeta segments was used. The CDR3 region of rearranged TCR beta genes was amplified from genomic DNA with a multiplex PCR assay. Amplified TCR beta libraries were sequenced as 87-base-pair reads on the Illumina HiSeq System. The study's own analysis went as follows. A later analysis tallied 75 million to 95 million unique TCR beta chains across the roughly 610 repertoires, and around 10 million of those chains were shared by two or more donors. To remove PCR and sequencing errors, raw reads were error-corrected and collapsed into unique sequences using a nearest-neighbor algorithm that merged closely related sequences. Alignment of CDR3 sequences to IMGT reference sequences was used to assign V, D and J gene segments. For a sequence to be retained, at least a six-nucleotide match to both a V gene segment and a J gene segment was required. A rearrangement was called productive if the CDR3 had no stop codons and remained in frame with V and J, and every other rearrangement was called non-productive. CDR3 was defined according to IMGT convention as the region running from the second conserved V-encoded cysteine to the conserved J-encoded phenylalanine. The earlier analysis of roughly 590 of the donors excluded any sequence lacking an unambiguous match to a single V gene segment. In an earlier analysis of approximately 500 of the donors, a V segment was called functional when productive rearrangements were above 56.7%, and segregating when the standard deviation between donors exceeded 5%. A statistical classification framework was built to diagnose cytomegalovirus status from the catalog of TCR beta chain sequences. In a later analysis, TCR nucleotide sequences were compared against IMGT/GENE-DB human TR gene sequences so that V and J genes could be assigned. In a later analysis, CDR3 sequences and most-parsimonious VDJ recombination scenarios were assigned using the TCRdist pipeline. A later analysis defined each TCR beta chain by its CDR3 amino acid sequence plus V-gene family, and excluded reads lacking a unique V-gene family. A later analysis removed 592 highly shared, low-generation-probability nucleotide sequences to deal with suspected cross-contamination and a sequencing artifact. A later analysis calculated a clonal expansion index for each public chain from normalized within-repertoire ranks of inferred template counts. In a later analysis, generation probabilities were computed with a VDJ recombination model fitted to out-of-frame rearrangements, and the resulting probabilities were checked against IGoR. A later analysis scored TCR-TCR, TCR-HLA and TCR-CMV co-occurrence with hypergeometric tests, applying a repertoire-size bias correction to TCR pairs. A later analysis estimated false discovery rates by permuting HLA or CMV assignments 20 times. In a later analysis, co-occurring TCRs were grouped using DBSCAN, with TCRdist sequence similarity added in when clustering inside HLA-allele-positive subsets. Repertoires with fewer than 30,000 or more than 120,000 public chains, plus five repertoires with anomalous nucleotide sharing, were excluded from co-occurrence clustering. TCRdb limited this immuneACCESS table to in-frame rearrangements with V and J called. A share of clones is missing; checked studies link under half to unresolved V genes, and the rest is unexplained. Clonal size and the V and J genes are those of that table, whereas D and trimming came from the DNA. The table of this sample itemizes 150,000 or so clones. Under 2% of the sample comes from the top ten.

The cohort consisted of 666 healthy bone marrow donors. At the time of sampling, every cohort member was nominally healthy, though immune exposures that went unrecorded were likely present. The donor was CMV seronegative and belonged to the group of several hundred seronegative cohort members. Every donor gave a peripheral blood sample, and the peripheral blood mononuclear cells from that sample were used for TCR beta sequencing. The Qiagen DNeasy Blood Extraction Kit was used to extract genomic DNA from the blood cell samples. This entry belongs to a study of cytomegalovirus exposure and HLA in healthy donors (dated by TCRdb to about 2017). Regarding the research as a whole: In an earlier analysis of under 600 of the donors, around 300 Gb of sequence data and roughly 100 million unique TCR beta sequences from about 179 million T cells were reported. An early release covering roughly 580 HLA-typed donors comprised 250 to 350 gigabases of sequencing data and around 86 million unique TCR sequences. Of the roughly 420 genotyped donors, 81% were placed in the genetic ancestry cluster associated with self-reported Caucasian donors. The study aimed to test whether signatures of past pathogen exposure could be identified by cataloging public T cell receptors. The T cell repertoires of under 700 subjects were profiled by immunosequencing and related to cytomegalovirus serostatus. Besides the first cohort of around 700 subjects, a separate validation cohort made up of 120 different subjects was used. To predict cytomegalovirus infection status, the study combined high-throughput TCR immunosequencing, statistical association of individual TCRs with disease status, and machine learning. A later analysis re-examined previously published TCR beta repertoires from 610 or so donors and added high-resolution HLA genotyping to investigate patterns of TCR occurrence. In the later analysis, no new phenotypic data were used to find candidate immune exposures; instead, reliance was placed on TCR beta sequences and their occurrence across donors. An earlier analysis of nearly 600 of the donors applied high-throughput TCR beta sequencing to assess whether each TCR beta V gene segment acted as functional or pseudogenic. Donor age, sex, ethnicity and CMV serostatus were collected together with the repertoire data. In a later genetic analysis, genome-wide SNP genotypes for about 65% of the roughly 670 donors were used, and that subset was treated as a discovery cohort. Every discovery cohort repertoire had been produced on one sequencing platform. Class I and class II HLA loci were covered by the typing at four-digit resolution. The number of donors typed differed by locus, with roughly 629-640 for A, B, C, DRB1 and DQB1, 522 for DQA1, under 610 for DPA1, and approximately 470 for DPB1. Roughly 5 DR-DQ haplotypes were handled as single units for association and clustering, since linkage in the cohort was strong. On average, around 240,000 unique TCR beta nucleotide sequences were sequenced per donor among more than 350 genotyped donors of the cohort, with about 19% of those sequences being non-productive. The full study reports these points: The study listed around 160 TCR beta chains as associated with cytomegalovirus. In a later analysis, most CMV-associated TCR beta chains were found to appear HLA-restricted, with HLA associations seemingly driven largely by CMV exposure. This cohort had only TCR beta chains sequenced, and the lack of alpha or paired-chain data limited which features could be detected. A group of highly shared sequence variants was considered likely to be a technical artifact of the sequencing pipeline. Because HLA typing was missing for some donors at each locus, association tests included only the typed subset. The classifier was reported to diagnose cytomegalovirus status with high specificity and sensitivity in both the original cohort and the validation cohort. According to a later genetic analysis, donors in an Asian-associated ancestry cluster had fewer N-insertions in productive TCRs than the approximately 630-donor mean. An association between a missense DCLRE1C variant and V-gene and J-gene trimming of TCR beta chains was found in a later genetic analysis and replicated in an independent cohort. According to a later analysis, parvovirus B19, influenza, CMV and Epstein-Barr virus appeared linked to several top co-occurrence clusters. The presence/absence analyses assumed that sequencing depth was roughly uniform across donors, and that assumption may not be true. Correlated functional status among segregating V segments might be attributable to linkage disequilibrium, but an unknown experimental factor could not be ruled out. A few of the identified cytomegalovirus-associated TCR beta chains were confirmed in vitro to be specific for cytomegalovirus antigens. An earlier analysis of roughly 570 of the donors showed that most TCR beta V segments appeared in productive rearrangements either about 90% or about 30% of the time, which broadly matched IMGT annotations. Strong co-occurrence of HLA alleles, especially DR and DQ, made assigning TCR associations to individual alleles difficult. Because counts were too low, seventeen rarely observed V segments, including chromosome 9 orphons, were excluded from the earlier analysis of roughly 580 of the donors. The authors suggested that the approach could potentially be extended to other disease states and immunological phenotypes. Immune exposure information for the cohort was limited to CMV serostatus. A later analysis found that HLA-associated TCR beta chains were more clonally expanded and had lower generation probabilities than equally common non-associated chains. Across donors, most TCR sequences were observed very rarely, whereas some public TCRs were present in many individuals. A further reported finding was that TCR beta sequences accurately predicted the HLA-A and HLA-B alleles for most subjects in the first cohort. Some IMGT-functional V segments, including TRBV6-2 and TRBV6-3, could not be told apart with the 87-base-pair reads, so those segments were excluded. A later analysis associated approximately 17,000 TCR beta sequences with specific HLA alleles at a false discovery rate of 0.05. In a later analysis, TCR association rates were found to vary across HLA loci, with the most associated TCRs seen for DRB1 alleles and the fewest for HLA-C alleles.

CDR1 is given as MNHNY and CDR2 as SVGAGI, both from the germline V gene (reference sequence). V is trimmed back by 1 base and J by 3 bases, and the junction contains 4 bases that no gene match accounts for. The CDR3 spans 16 residues, from the cysteine through the phenylalanine. Kept here is only the CDR3 DNA, which spans 48 bases and is read in frame from base 1. This chain joins TRBV6-6 to TRBJ2-5, and TRBD2 matches 11 of the central bases. This sequence was found in a woman in her fifties or sixties in good health and CMV-seronegative. Specimen: PBMCs. The CDR3 protein sequence reads: CASSYYGTSGKETQYF. The nucleotide sequence reads TGTGCCAGCAGTTACTATGGGACTAGCGGTAAAGAGACCCAGTACTTC.